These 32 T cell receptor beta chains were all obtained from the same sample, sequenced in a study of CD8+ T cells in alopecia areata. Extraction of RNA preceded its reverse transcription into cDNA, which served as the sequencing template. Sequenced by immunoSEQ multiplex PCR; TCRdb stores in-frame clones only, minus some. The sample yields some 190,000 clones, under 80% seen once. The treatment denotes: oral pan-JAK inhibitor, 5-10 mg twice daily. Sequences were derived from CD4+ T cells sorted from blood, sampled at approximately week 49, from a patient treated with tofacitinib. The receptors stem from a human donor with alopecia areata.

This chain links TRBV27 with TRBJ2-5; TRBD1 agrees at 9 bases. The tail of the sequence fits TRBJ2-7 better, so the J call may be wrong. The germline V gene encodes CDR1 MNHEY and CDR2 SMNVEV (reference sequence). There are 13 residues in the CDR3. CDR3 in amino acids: CAVGTGPFYEQYF. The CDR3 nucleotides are TGTGCCGTCGGGACAGGGCCCTTCTACGAGCAGTACTTC.

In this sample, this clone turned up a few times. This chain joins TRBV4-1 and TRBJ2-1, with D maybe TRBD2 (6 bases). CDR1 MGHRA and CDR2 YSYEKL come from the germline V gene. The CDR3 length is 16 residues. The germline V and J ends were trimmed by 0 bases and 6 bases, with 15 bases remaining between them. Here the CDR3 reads CASSQDGTPNPNEQFF. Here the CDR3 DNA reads TGCGCCAGCAGCCAAGATGGGACTCCAAACCCCAATGAGCAGTTCTTC.

CDR3 loop: CSVARQGAGETQYF. For the CDR3, the DNA is TGCAGCGTTGCAAGACAGGGGGCGGGGGAGACCCAGTACTTC. The chain links TRBV29-1 to TRBJ2-5, with 10 positions matching TRBD1. CDR1 is SQVTM, CDR2 ANQGSEA, per germline. The CDR3 loop spans 14 amino acids. The V segment lost 4 bases and the J segment 5 bases; nucleotides outside the gene matches: 7.

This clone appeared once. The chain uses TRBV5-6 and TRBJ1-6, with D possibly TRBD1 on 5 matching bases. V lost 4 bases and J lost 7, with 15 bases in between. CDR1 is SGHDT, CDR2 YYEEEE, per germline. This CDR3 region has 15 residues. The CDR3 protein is CASSPEVRANSPLHF. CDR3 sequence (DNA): TGTGCCAGCAGCCCGGAGGTCAGGGCGAATTCACCCCTCCACTTT.

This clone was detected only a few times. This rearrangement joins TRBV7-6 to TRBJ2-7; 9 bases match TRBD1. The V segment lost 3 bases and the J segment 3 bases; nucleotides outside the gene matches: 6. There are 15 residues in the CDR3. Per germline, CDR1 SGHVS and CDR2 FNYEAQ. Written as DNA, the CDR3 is TGTGCCAGCAGCTTGGCGACAGGGGGGATCTACGAGCAGTACTTC. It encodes CASSLATGGIYEQYF.

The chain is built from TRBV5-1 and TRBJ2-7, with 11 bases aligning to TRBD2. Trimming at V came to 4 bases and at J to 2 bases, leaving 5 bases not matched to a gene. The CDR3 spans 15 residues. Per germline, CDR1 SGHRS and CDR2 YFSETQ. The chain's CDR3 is CASSEGTSGTYEQYF. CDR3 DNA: TGCGCCAGCAGCGAGGGGACTAGCGGTACCTACGAGCAGTACTTC.

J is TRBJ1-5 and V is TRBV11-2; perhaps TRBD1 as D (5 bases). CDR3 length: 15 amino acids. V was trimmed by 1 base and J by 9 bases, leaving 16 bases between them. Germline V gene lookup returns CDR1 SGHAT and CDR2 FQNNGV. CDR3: CASSLGTGSVGPQHF. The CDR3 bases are TGTGCCAGCAGCTTAGGAACAGGCTCCGTGGGGCCCCAGCATTTT.

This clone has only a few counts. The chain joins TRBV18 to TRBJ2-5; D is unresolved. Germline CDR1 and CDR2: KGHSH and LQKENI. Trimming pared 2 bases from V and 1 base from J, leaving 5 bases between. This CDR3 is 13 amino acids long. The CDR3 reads CASSPGSQETQYF. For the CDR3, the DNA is TGTGCCAGCTCACCAGGGTCCCAAGAGACCCAGTACTTC.

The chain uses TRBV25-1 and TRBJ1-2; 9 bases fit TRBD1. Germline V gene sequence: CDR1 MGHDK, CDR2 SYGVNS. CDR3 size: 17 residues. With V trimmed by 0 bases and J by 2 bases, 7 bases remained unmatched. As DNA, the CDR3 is TGTGCCAGCAGTGAATATATATCGACAGGGGGGAACTATGGCTACACCTTC. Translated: CASSEYISTGGNYGYTF.

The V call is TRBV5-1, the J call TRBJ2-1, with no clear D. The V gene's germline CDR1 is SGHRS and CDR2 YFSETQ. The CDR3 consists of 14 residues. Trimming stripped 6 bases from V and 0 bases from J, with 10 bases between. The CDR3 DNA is TGCGCCAGCAAATACGAGAGCTCCTACAATGAGCAGTTCTTC. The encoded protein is CASKYESSYNEQFF.

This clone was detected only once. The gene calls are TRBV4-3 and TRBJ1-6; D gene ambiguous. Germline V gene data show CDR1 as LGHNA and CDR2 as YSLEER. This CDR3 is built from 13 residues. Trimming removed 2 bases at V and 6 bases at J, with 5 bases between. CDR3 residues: CASSQIGNSPLHF. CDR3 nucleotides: TGCGCCAGCAGCCAAATCGGTAATTCACCCCTCCACTTT.

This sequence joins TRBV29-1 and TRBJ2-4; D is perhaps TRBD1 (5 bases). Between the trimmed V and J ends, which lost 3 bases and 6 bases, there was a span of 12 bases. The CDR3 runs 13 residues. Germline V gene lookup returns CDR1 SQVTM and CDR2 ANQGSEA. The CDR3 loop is CSVDGDSRNIQYF. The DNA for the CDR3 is TGCAGCGTTGACGGCGACAGTAGAAACATTCAGTACTTC.

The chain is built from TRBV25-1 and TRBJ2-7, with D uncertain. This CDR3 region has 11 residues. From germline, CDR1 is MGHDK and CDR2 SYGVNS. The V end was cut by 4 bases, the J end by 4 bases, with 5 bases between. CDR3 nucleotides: TGTGCCAGCAGTGCAAAATACGAGCAGTACTTC. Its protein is CASSAKYEQYF.

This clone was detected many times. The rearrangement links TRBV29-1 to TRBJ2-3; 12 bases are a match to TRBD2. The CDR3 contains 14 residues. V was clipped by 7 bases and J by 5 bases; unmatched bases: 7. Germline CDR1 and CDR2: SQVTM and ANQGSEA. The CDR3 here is CSGAGLAGLDTQYF. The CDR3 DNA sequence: TGCAGCGGGGCGGGACTAGCGGGCCTAGATACGCAGTATTTT.

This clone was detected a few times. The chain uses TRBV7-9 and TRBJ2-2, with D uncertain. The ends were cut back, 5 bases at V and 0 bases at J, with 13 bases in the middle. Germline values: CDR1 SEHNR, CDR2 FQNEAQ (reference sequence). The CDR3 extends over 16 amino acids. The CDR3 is CASSPMASANTGELFF. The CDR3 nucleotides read TGTGCCAGCAGCCCAATGGCCAGCGCGAACACCGGGGAGCTGTTTTTT.

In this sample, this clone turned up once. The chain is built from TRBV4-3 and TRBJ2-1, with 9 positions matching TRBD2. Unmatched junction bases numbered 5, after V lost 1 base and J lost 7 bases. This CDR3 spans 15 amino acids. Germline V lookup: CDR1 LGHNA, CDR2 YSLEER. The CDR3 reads CASSQARTSGNEQFF. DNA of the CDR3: TGCGCCAGCAGCCAAGCTCGAACTAGCGGGAATGAGCAGTTCTTC.

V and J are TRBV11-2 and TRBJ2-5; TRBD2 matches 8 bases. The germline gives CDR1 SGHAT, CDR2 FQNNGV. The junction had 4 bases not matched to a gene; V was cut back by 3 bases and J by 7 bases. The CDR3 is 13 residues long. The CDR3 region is CASSLGLVGTQYF. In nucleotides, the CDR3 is TGTGCCAGCAGCTTGGGACTAGTTGGGACCCAGTACTTC.

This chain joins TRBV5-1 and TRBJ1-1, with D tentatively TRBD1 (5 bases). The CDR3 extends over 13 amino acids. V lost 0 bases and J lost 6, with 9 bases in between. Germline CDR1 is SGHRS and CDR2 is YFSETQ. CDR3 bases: TGCGCCAGCAGCTTGGATTGGGGGGCTGAAGCTTTCTTT. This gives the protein CASSLDWGAEAFF.

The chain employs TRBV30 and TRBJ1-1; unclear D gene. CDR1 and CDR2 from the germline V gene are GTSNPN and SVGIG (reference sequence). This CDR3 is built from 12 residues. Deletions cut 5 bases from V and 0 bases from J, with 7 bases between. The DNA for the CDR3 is TGTGCCTGGGACATAATGAACACTGAAGCTTTCTTT. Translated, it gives CAWDIMNTEAFF.

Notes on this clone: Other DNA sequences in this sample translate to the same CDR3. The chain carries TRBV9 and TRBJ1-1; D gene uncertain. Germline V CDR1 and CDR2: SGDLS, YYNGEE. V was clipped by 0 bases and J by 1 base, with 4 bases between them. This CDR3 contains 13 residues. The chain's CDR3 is CASSVAGNTEAFF. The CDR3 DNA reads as TGTGCCAGCAGCGTAGCAGGGAACACTGAAGCTTTCTTT.

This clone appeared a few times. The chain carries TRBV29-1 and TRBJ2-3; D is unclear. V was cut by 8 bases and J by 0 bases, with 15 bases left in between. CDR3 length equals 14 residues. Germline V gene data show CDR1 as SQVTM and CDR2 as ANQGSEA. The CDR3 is CSSAPERSTDTQYF. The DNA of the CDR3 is TGCAGCTCGGCCCCGGAGCGAAGCACAGATACGCAGTATTTT.

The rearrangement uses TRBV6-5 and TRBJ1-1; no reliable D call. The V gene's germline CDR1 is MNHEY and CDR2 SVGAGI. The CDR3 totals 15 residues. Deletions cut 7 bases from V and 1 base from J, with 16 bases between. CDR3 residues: CASTPAGEGNTEAFF. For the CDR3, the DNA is TGTGCCAGCACCCCGGCGGGCGAGGGGAACACTGAAGCTTTCTTT.

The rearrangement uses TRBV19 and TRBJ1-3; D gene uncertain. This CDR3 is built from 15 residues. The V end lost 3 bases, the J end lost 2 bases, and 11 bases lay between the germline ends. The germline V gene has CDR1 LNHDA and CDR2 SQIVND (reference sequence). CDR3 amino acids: CASSMGLSPGNTIYF. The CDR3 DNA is TGTGCCAGTAGTATGGGTCTTTCCCCTGGAAACACCATATATTTT.

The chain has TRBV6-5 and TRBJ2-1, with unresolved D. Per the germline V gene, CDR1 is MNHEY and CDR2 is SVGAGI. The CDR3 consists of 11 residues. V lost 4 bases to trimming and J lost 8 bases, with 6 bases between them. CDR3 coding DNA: TGTGCCAGCAGTTCGCTCTATGAGCAGTTCTTC. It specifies CASSSLYEQFF.

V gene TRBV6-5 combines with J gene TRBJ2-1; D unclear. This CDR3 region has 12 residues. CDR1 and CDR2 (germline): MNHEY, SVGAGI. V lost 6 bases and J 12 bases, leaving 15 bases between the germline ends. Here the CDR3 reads CASSLPKGGQFF. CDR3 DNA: TGTGCCAGCAGCCTACCTAAGGGTGGGCAGTTCTTC.

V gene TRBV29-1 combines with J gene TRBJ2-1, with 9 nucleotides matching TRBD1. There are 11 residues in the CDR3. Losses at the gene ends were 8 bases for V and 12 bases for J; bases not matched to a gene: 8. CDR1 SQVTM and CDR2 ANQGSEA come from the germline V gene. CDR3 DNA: TGCAGCACGGACAGGGGAGGAGTGCAGTTCTTC. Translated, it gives CSTDRGGVQFF.

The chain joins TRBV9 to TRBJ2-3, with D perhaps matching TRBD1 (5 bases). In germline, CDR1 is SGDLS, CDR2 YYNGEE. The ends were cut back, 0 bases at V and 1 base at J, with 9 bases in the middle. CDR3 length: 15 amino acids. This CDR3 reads CASSVAAGRTDTQYF. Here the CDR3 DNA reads TGTGCCAGCAGCGTAGCGGCAGGGCGCACAGATACGCAGTATTTT.

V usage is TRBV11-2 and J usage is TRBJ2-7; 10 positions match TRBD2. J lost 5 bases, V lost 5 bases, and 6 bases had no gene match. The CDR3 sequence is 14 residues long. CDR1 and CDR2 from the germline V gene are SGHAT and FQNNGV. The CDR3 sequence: CASSPGLAMNEQYF. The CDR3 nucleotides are TGTGCCAGCAGCCCGGGACTAGCGATGAACGAGCAGTACTTC. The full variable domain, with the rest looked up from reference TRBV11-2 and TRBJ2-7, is EAGVAQSPRYKIIEKRQSVAFWCNPISGHATLYWYQQILGQGPKLLIQFQNNGVVDDSQLPKDRFSAERLKGVDSTLKIQPAKLEDSAVYLCASSPGLAMNEQYFGPGTRLTVT.

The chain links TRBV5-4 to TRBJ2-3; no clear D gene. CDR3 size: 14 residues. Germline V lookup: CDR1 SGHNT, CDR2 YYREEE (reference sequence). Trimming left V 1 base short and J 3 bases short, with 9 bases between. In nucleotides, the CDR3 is TGTGCCAGCAGCTTGTCAACCGGGACAGATACGCAGTATTTT. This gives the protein CASSLSTGTDTQYF.

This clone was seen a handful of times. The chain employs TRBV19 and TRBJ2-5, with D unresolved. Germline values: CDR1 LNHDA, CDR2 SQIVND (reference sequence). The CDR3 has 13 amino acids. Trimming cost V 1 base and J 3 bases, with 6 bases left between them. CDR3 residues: CASSIAGEETQYF. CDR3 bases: TGTGCCAGTAGTATAGCTGGGGAAGAGACCCAGTACTTC.

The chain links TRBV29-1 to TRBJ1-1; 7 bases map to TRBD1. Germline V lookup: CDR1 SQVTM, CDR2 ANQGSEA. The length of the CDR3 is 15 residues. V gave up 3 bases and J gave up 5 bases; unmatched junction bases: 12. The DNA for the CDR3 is TGCAGCGTTGATCTTTCGAAGGGGGCGTTGACTGAAGCTTTCTTT. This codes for CSVDLSKGALTEAFF.

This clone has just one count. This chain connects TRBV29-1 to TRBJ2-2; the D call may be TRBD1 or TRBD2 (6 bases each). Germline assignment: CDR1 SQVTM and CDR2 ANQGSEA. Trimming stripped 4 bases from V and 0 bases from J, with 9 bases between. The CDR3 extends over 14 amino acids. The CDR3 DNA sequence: TGCAGCGTTGCGGGGGCTTCGAACACCGGGGAGCTGTTTTTT. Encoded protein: CSVAGASNTGELFF.